The rows below give T cell receptor beta chains drawn from one sample of a study of blood T cell repertoires in COVID-19. Using immunoSEQ multiplex PCR, the repertoire was profiled, and TCRdb retains in-frame clones only, with some absent. The repertoire consists of a few hundred thousand clones, with roughly 86% occurring once and the leading ten covering less than 9.5%. Sequencing was performed on peripheral blood. Receptors originate from a woman aged 45-59 years who had recovered from COVID-19. The CDR3 runs from the conserved cysteine through the conserved F or W. D genes are given only for firm matches. Only some rows state a clone size, as once, few, many or a class for expanded clones.

v_gene	d_gene	j_gene	abundance	CDR3aa	CDR3nt
TRBV29-1	TRBD1	TRBJ2-3	.	CSVGQGGTDTQYF	TGCAGCGTAGGACAGGGGGGCACAGATACGCAGTATTTT
TRBV4-1	.	TRBJ2-1	few	CASSGTGVDNEQFF	TGCGCCAGCAGCGGCACGGGAGTAGACAATGAGCAGTTCTTC
TRBV7-7	.	TRBJ2-5	.	CASSSDRQETQYF	TGTGCCAGCAGCTCTGACAGGCAAGAGACCCAGTACTTC
TRBV5-4	TRBD2	TRBJ2-2	.	CASSKGLAGENGELFF	TGTGCCAGCAGCAAGGGACTAGCGGGAGAGAACGGGGAGCTGTTTTTT
TRBV7-9	TRBD2	TRBJ2-2	.	CASSPPGLGTGELFF	TGTGCCAGCAGCCCACCGGGACTAGGTACCGGGGAGCTGTTTTTT
TRBV15	TRBD1	TRBJ1-1	.	CATSRQTGRNTEAFF	TGTGCCACCAGCCGACAGACAGGGAGGAACACTGAAGCTTTCTTT
TRBV5-4	.	TRBJ2-7	.	CASSLERLAGEQYF	TGTGCCAGCAGCTTGGAACGGCTAGCCGGCGAGCAGTACTTC
TRBV27	.	TRBJ1-6	once	CASTSMSGQTRTKPLHF	TGTGCCAGCACCAGCATGTCCGGACAGACCCGGACCAAACCCCTCCACTTT
TRBV3-1/TRBV3-2	TRBD2	TRBJ2-2	.	CASSQVSGSTGELFF	TGTGCCAGCAGCCAAGTTAGCGGGAGTACCGGGGAGCTGTTTTTT
TRBV7-9	TRBD1	TRBJ1-6	few	CASSAGQGESPLHF	TGTGCCAGCAGCGCGGGACAGGGAGAATCACCCCTCCACTTT